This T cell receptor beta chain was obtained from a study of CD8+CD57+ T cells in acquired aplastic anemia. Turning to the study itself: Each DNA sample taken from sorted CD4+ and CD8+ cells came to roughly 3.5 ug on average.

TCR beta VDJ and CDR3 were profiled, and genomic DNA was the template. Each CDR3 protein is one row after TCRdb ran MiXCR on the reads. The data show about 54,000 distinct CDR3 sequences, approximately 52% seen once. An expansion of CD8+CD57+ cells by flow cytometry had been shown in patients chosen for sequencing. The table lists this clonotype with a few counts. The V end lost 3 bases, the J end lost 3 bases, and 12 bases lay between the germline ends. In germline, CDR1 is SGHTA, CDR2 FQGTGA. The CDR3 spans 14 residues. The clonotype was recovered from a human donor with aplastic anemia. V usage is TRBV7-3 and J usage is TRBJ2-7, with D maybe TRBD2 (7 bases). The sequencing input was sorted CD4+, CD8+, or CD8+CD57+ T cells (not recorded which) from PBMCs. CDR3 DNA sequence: TGTGCCAGCAGCTTGTCCGGGGGGCACTACGAGCAGTACTTC. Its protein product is CASSLSGGHYEQYF.